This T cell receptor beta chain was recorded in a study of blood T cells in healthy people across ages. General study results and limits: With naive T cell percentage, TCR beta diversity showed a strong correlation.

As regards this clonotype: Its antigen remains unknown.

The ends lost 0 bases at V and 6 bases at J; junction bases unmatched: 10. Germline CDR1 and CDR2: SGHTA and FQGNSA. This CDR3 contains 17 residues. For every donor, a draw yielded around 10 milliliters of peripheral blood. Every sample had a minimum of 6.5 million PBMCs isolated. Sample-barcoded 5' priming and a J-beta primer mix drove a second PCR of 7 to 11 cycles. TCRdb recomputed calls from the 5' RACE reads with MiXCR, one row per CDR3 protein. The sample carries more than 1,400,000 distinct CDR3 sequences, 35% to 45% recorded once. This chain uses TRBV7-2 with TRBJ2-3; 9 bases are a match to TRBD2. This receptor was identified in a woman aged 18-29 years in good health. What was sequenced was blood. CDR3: CASSLAGTSPYTDTQYF. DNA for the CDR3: TGTGCCAGCAGCTTAGCTGGGACTAGCCCATACACGGATACGCAGTATTTT.